These 6 T cell receptor beta chains share one sample of origin, sequenced in a study of post-analysis software for immune sequencing data. Tagging with unique molecular identifiers was a feature of the TCR beta cDNA libraries. TCRdb re-called the PCR reads through MiXCR, storing one row per CDR3 protein. The repertoire holds around 150,000 distinct CDR3 sequences, about 36% seen once, with 25% to 35% in the top ten. Sequences were derived from blood, sampled after autologous hematopoietic stem cell transplantation. The receptor source for this set is a girl aged 10-17 years with multiple sclerosis.

This chain links TRBV5-1 with TRBJ2-5, with 8 bases aligning to TRBD1. In germline, CDR1 is SGHRS, CDR2 YFSETQ. The CDR3 spans 15 residues. V lost 2 bases, J lost 4 bases, and 7 bases stayed unmatched. The DNA for the CDR3 is TGCGCCAGCAGCTTCGTTTCAGGGGGCAGAGAGACCCAGTACTTC. It encodes CASSFVSGGRETQYF.

Concerning this clonotype itself: Since a much larger clone is just one base distant, this may be a read error. The J gene is TRBJ2-1, the V gene TRBV28, with D tentatively TRBD2 (6 bases). Between the trimmed V and J ends, which lost 5 bases and 7 bases, there was a span of 18 bases. Germline assignment: CDR1 MDHEN and CDR2 SYDVKM. CDR3 length equals 15 residues. In nucleotides, the CDR3 is TGTGCCAGCAGTCCTCAACCAGCGGGCCGGAATGAGCAGTTCTTC. Translation: CASSPQPAGRNEQFF.

This rearrangement joins TRBV5-1 to TRBJ2-7; TRBD1 or TRBD2 may be the D gene (5 bases each). The germline CDR1 and CDR2 sequences are SGHRS and YFSETQ. The CDR3 extends over 15 amino acids. V was trimmed by 5 bases and J by 2 bases, leaving 17 bases between them. The CDR3 bases are TGCGCCAGCAGGCCCCGGGACCTTTCCACCTACGAGCAGTACTTC. Encoded protein: CASRPRDLSTYEQYF.

The chain joins TRBV18 to TRBJ2-1; TRBD2 agrees at 8 bases. V lost 1 base and J lost 6; bases outside the gene matches: 5. Germline V gives CDR1 KGHSH, CDR2 LQKENI. This CDR3 has 15 amino acids. In DNA form, the CDR3 reads TGTGCCAGCTCACCACGCCCCGGGACTAGCAATGAGCAGTTCTTC. Amino acids: CASSPRPGTSNEQFF.

This clonotype was observed a few times. This chain links TRBV11-2 with TRBJ2-7; D perhaps matches TRBD1 (6 bases). The CDR3 spans 14 residues. Deletions cut 1 base from V and 2 bases from J, with 9 bases between. Per the germline V gene, CDR1 is SGHAT and CDR2 is FQNNGV. CDR3 sequence: CASSLVPGAYEQYF. CDR3 DNA sequence: TGTGCCAGCAGCTTAGTCCCAGGGGCCTACGAGCAGTACTTC.

Concerning this clonotype itself: Germline and junction disagree at one end, which may indicate a read error. DNA for the CDR3: TGCGCCAGCAGCCGCACTTCGGGACTATCGGGGGGGCTGTTTTTT. Residues: CASSRTSGLSGGLFF. The rearrangement joins TRBV5-1 to TRBJ2-2, with 7 bases matching TRBD2. The CDR3 covers 15 residues. The germline CDR1 and CDR2 sequences are SGHRS and YFSETQ.